The 9 T cell receptor beta chains given below trace back to one sample, sequenced in a study of control samples from healthy donors and cancer patients. The table came from immunoSEQ multiplex PCR; TCRdb's copy has only in-frame clones and leaves some out. The sample consists of around 81,000 clones, roughly 93% of them appearing once. Sequences were obtained from blood. These receptors all stem from a woman aged 25 to 39 in good health.

The chain couples TRBV18 to TRBJ2-1; 9 bases fit TRBD1. CDR1 KGHSH and CDR2 LQKENI come from the germline V gene. After removal of 4 bases from V and 9 bases from J, the junction contained 10 bases not matched to a gene. This CDR3 comprises 15 residues. Here the CDR3 DNA reads TGTGCCAGCTCACTCCGGGACAGGGACCAGGGTGAGCAGTTCTTC. It yields the protein CASSLRDRDQGEQFF.

This rearrangement joins TRBV11-3 to TRBJ2-7, with TRBD2 identical over 8 bases. Germline V CDR1 and CDR2: SGHNT, YENEEA. The J segment lost 2 bases and the V segment lost 5 bases, leaving 5 bases of the junction unmatched. The CDR3 is 14 residues long. CDR3 sequence: CASSPARGAYEQYF. The CDR3 DNA follows: TGTGCCAGCAGCCCGGCGCGGGGGGCCTACGAGCAGTACTTC.

As DNA, the CDR3 is TGTGCCTCCACGGGTACGACTAACACTGAAGCTTTCTTT. Amino acids: CASTGTTNTEAFF. The chain links TRBV2 to TRBJ1-1; D gene unclear. CDR3 size: 13 residues. Germline-derived CDR1 and CDR2 are SNHLY and FYNNEI. The V gene lost 11 bases and the J gene lost 2 bases, with 15 bases spanning the gap.

This clone was recorded only once. The rearrangement uses TRBV10-3 and TRBJ2-7; possibly TRBD1 or TRBD2 for D (5 bases each). The length of the CDR3 is 13 residues. V lost 4 bases, J lost 5 bases, and 12 bases lay in between. Germline lookup yields CDR1 ENHRY and CDR2 SYGVKD. CDR3 region: CAISGDRDDEQYF. CDR3 coding DNA: TGTGCCATCAGTGGGGACCGGGACGACGAGCAGTACTTC.

The CDR3: CASSSRDNYYNEQFF. The DNA of the CDR3 is TGCGCCAGCAGCTCAAGAGACAACTACTACAATGAGCAGTTCTTC. The rearrangement links TRBV5-1 to TRBJ2-1; D is ambiguous. This CDR3 comprises 15 residues. From germline, CDR1 is SGHRS and CDR2 YFSETQ. The V end lost 3 bases, the J end lost 3 bases, and 13 bases lay between the germline ends. Using reference TRBV5-1 and TRBJ2-1 for the parts outside the CDR3, the full variable domain is KAGVTQTPRYLIKTRGQQVTLSCSPISGHRSVSWYQQTPGQGLQFLFEYFSETQRNKGNFPGRFSGRQFSNSRSEMNVSTLELGDSALYLCASSSRDNYYNEQFFGPGTRLTVL.

This chain connects TRBV7-9 to TRBJ2-3; D remains unclear. V was cut by 4 bases and J by 1 base, with 6 bases left in between. The CDR3 is made up of 13 amino acids. In germline, CDR1 is SEHNR, CDR2 FQNEAQ (reference sequence). CDR3 sequence reads: CASSYPGTDTQYF. DNA for the CDR3: TGTGCCAGCAGCTATCCGGGCACAGATACGCAGTATTTT.

This chain links TRBV15 with TRBJ1-6; D possibly corresponds to TRBD1 (6 bases). Germline V lookup: CDR1 LNHNV, CDR2 YYDKDF (reference sequence). This CDR3 region has 14 residues. Trimming removed 2 bases at V and 7 bases at J, with 9 bases between. The CDR3 protein is CATSRTGNNSPLHF. CDR3 bases: TGTGCCACCAGCAGAACAGGGAACAATTCACCCCTCCACTTT.

The CDR3 reads CASSSPDRVAGVSDTQYF. The DNA for the CDR3 is TGCGCCAGCAGCTCCCCAGACAGGGTAGCGGGAGTCTCAGATACGCAGTATTTT. The genes are TRBV5-1 and TRBJ2-3, with 9 bases that match TRBD2. CDR3 length: 18 residues. The junction had 15 bases not matched to a gene; V was cut back by 3 bases and J by 4 bases. Per germline, CDR1 SGHRS and CDR2 YFSETQ.

This chain connects TRBV9 to TRBJ1-2; D gene unclear. The CDR3 runs to 13 residues. Germline CDR1 is SGDLS and CDR2 is YYNGEE. V lost 0 bases and J lost 5, with 8 bases in between. The CDR3 sequence: CASSVELGYGYTF. The CDR3 DNA follows: TGTGCCAGCAGCGTAGAATTGGGTTATGGCTACACCTTC.